This T cell receptor beta chain was captured in a study of PD-1 blockade in classical Hodgkin lymphoma (dated by TCRdb to the early 2020s). Study-level background: Nivolumab dosing was 3 mg/kg intravenously every 2 weeks, continuing until either disease progression or unacceptable toxicity. To define a peripheral blood immune signature of response to PD-1 blockade in classical Hodgkin lymphoma, the study combined TCR beta sequencing with CyTOF. Broader findings and caveats from the paper: Patients starting nivolumab less than 1 year after ASCT had lower diversity and were excluded from later analyses to avoid confounding by immune reconstitution. The study was limited to a single clinical trial cohort, and causes of repertoire differences, possibly disease activity or prior therapy, remained undefined. Trial patients achieving complete response had baseline diversity similar to newly diagnosed patients, whereas partial responders and progressors had significantly lower diversity. Newly diagnosed patients were reported to have lower baseline TCR diversity than healthy donors, and relapsed/refractory patients were reported to have lower baseline TCR diversity still. A significant rise by C4D1 was seen in CD4+ but not CD8+ TCR diversity (p=0.0027 vs p=0.16), with the rise being most apparent in complete responders (p=0.02).

For this clone: There is no known antigen for this receptor. No much larger clone exists at a distance of one base, and base qualities are not known.

The Qiagen DNeasy kit was used to extract genomic DNA from unsorted PBMCs and from the negatively selected CD4+ and CD8+ fractions. Using primers that anneal to V and J segments, immunoSEQ multiplex PCR amplified the TCR beta CDR3 regions. A synthetic immune receptor repertoire was used to minimize amplification bias, and any residual bias was removed computationally once sequencing was done. Concerning the study's data processing: Repertoire diversity was quantified as the Shannon entropy index using custom Python scripts. Unsorted, CD4+ and CD8+ repertoires were analyzed separately, except in combined analyses where CD4+ and CD8+ sequences were merged in silico. Clonal expansion was defined as a frequency increase of at least 2-fold after treatment compared with C1D1, and clones undetected at baseline were assigned a pseudocount of 0.5. Singleton clones were defined as clones with 0 or 1 copy at C1D1, and non-singleton clones were defined as clones with 2 or more copies. By matching protein sequences in sorted samples from the same patient, clones expanded in unsorted samples were annotated as CD4+, CD8+ or unknown. Diversity changes from C1D1 to C4D1 were tested in paired samples using Wilcoxon tests. TCRdb provides this immuneACCESS table in a form limited to in-frame rearrangements. Some clones are lacking; in checked studies, under half of them reflect an unresolved V gene, and why the rest are absent is not known. V and J calls and clone size follow that table, whereas D and trimming were derived from the DNA. The sample records approximately 84,000 clones, approximately 88% of which are singletons. The ten largest clones capture approximately 22% of the sample.

From cysteine to phenylalanine, the CDR3 is 13 amino acids long. CDR3 DNA is the only sequence kept; it has 39 bases, read in frame from the first base. Taken from the germline V gene (reference sequence), the CDR1 and CDR2 loops are MNHEY and SMNVEV. Deletion took 6 bases off V and 0 bases off J, with a span of 8 bases between the germline ends. The time point tag for this specimen amounts to: cycle 1 day 1 (C1D1), immediately before nivolumab initiation. Every trial patient had relapsed after autologous stem cell transplantation, and cohorts A, B and C differed in prior brentuximab vedotin exposure. The trial cohort included around 60 patients with relapsed/refractory classical Hodgkin lymphoma, and each patient had a best overall response of complete response, partial response or progressive disease. In the multi-cohort phase II CheckMate 205 trial, trial patients received single-agent nivolumab. An independent review committee assessed best overall response by applying the 2007 International Working Group response criteria. Trial PBMCs were collected just before the start of nivolumab (C1D1) and during therapy at cycle 2 day 1 and cycle 4 day 1. Peripheral blood was collected in 8 mL Vacutainer Cell Preparation Tubes, from which PBMCs were isolated by centrifugation and then cryopreserved.

The sequencing here drew on peripheral blood mononuclear cells (PBMCs), taken at baseline. This sequence originates from a human donor with classical Hodgkin lymphoma. Rearrangement joined TRBV27 to TRBJ2-5; the D gene assignment is ambiguous. The CDR3 region: CASRTSYQETQYF. The DNA sequence is TGTGCCAGCAGAACATCGTACCAAGAGACCCAGTACTTC.